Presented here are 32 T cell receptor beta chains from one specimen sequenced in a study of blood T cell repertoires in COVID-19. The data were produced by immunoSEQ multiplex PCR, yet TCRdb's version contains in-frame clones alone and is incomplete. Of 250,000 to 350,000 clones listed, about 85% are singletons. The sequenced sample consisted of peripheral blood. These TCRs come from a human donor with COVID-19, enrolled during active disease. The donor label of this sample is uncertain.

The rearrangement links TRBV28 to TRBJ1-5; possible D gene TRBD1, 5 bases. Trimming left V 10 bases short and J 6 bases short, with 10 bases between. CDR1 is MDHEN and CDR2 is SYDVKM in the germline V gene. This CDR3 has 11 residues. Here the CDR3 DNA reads TGTGCCACTAGGGGTCTTCAGCCCCAGCATTTT. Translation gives CATRGLQPQHF.

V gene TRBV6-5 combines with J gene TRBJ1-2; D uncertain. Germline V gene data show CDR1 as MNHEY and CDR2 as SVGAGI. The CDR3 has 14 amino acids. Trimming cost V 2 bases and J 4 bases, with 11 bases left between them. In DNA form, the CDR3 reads TGTGCCAGCAGTTACCAGGAGGGATCCTATGGCTACACCTTC. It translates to CASSYQEGSYGYTF.

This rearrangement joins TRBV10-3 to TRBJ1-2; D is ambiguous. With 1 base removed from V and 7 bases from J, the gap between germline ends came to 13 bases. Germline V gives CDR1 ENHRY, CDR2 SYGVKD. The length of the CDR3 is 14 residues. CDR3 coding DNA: TGTGCCATCAGTGAGTGGGCTTTCGAGGGTGGCTACACCTTC. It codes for CAISEWAFEGGYTF.

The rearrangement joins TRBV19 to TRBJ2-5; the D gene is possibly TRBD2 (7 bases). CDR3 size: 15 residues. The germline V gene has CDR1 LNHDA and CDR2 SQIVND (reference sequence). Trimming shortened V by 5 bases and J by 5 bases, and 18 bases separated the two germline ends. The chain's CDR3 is CASSPRGAGDETQYF. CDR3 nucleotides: TGTGCCAGTAGTCCCCGGGGGGCAGGGGACGAGACCCAGTACTTC.

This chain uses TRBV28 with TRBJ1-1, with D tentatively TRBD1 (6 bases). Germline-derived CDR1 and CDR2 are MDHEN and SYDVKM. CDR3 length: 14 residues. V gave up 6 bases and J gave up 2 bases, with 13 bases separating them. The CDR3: CASSSQGPNTEAFF. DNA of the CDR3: TGTGCCAGCAGCTCACAGGGCCCAAACACTGAAGCTTTCTTT.

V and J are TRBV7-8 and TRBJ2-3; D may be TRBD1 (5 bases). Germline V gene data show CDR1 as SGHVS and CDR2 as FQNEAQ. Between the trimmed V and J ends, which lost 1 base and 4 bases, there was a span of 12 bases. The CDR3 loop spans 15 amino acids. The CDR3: CASSLVQGWADTQYF. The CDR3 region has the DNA TGTGCCAGCAGCTTAGTTCAGGGTTGGGCAGATACGCAGTATTTT.

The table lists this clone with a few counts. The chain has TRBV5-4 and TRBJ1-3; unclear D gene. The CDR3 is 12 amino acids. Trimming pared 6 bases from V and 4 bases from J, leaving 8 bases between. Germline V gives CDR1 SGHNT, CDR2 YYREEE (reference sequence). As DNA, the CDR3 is TGTGCCAGCACCATGGGCGGAAACACCATATATTTT. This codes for CASTMGGNTIYF.

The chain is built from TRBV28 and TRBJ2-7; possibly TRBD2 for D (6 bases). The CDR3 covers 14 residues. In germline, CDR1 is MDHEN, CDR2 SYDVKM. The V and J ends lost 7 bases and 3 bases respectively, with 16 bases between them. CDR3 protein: CASTEAGTHYEQYF. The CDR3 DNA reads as TGTGCCAGCACCGAGGCCGGGACTCACTACGAGCAGTACTTC.

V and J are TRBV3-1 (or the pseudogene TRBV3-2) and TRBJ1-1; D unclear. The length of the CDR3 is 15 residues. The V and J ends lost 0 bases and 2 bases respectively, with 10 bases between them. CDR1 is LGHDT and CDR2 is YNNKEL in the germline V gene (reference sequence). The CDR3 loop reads CASSQDSRVNTEAFF. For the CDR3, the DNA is TGTGCCAGCAGCCAAGATTCGCGGGTTAACACTGAAGCTTTCTTT.

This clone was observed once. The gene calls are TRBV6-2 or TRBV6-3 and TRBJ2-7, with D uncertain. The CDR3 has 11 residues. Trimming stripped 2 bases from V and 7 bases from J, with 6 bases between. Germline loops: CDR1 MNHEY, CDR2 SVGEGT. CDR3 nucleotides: TGTGCCAGCAGTTACGGGCCGGAGCAGTACTTC. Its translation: CASSYGPEQYF.

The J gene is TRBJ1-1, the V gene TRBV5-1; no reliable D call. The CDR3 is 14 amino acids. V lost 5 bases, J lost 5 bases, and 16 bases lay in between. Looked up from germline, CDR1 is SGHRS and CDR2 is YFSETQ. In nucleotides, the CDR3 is TGCGCCAGCAGTTCCGAGGCCCCTGGGACTGAAGCTTTCTTT. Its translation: CASSSEAPGTEAFF.

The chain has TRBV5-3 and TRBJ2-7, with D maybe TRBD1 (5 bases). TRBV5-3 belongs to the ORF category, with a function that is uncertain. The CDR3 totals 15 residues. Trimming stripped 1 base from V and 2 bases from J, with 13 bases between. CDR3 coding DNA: TGTGCCAGAAGCTTGTTGGGGAAAGGGGCCTACGAGCAGTACTTC. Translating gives CARSLLGKGAYEQYF.

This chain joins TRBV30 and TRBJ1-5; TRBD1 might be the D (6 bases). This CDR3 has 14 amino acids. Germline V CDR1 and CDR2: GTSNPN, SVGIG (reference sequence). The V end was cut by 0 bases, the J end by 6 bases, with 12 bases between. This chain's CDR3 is CAWSVRGYGQPQHF. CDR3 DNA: TGTGCCTGGAGTGTAAGGGGGTACGGTCAGCCCCAGCATTTT.

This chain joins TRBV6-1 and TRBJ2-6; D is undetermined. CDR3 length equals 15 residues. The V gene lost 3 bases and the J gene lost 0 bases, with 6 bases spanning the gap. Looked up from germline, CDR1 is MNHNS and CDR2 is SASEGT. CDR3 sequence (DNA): TGTGCCAGCAGTGACATCTACTCTGGGGCCAACGTCCTGACTTTC. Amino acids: CASSDIYSGANVLTF.

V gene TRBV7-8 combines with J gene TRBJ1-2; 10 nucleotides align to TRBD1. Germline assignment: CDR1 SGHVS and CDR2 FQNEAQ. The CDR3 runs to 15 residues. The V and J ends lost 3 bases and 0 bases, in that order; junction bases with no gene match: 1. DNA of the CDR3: TGTGCCAGCAGCTTCGGACAGGGGGCTAACTATGGCTACACCTTC. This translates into CASSFGQGANYGYTF.

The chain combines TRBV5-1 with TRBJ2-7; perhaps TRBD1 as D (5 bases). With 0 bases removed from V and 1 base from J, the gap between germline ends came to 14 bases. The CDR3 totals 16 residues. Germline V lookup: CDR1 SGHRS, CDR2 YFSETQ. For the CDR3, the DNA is TGCGCCAGCAGCTTGGCCGGAGAAGGGGCATCCTACGAGCAGTACTTC. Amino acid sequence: CASSLAGEGASYEQYF.

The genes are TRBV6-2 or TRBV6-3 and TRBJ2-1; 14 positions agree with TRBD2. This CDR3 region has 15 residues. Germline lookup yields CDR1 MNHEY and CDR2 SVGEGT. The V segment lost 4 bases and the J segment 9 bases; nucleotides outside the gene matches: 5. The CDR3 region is CASSWTSGRYGEQFF. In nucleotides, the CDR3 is TGTGCCAGCAGTTGGACTAGCGGGAGGTATGGTGAGCAGTTCTTC.

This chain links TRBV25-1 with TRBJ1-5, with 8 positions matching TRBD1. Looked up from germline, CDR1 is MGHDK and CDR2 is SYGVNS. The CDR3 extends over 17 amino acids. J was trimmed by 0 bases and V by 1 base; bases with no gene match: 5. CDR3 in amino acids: CASSESSDRVSNQPQHF. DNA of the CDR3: TGTGCCAGCAGTGAATCATCGGACAGGGTTAGCAATCAGCCCCAGCATTTT.

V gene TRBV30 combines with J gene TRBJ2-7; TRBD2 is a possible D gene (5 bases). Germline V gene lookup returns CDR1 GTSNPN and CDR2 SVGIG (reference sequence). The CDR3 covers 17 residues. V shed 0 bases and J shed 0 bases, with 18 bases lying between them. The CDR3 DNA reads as TGTGCCTGGAGTGTACTAGGTAAACCCAGGAGCTCCTACGAGCAGTACTTC. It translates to CAWSVLGKPRSSYEQYF.

CDR3 coding DNA: TGCGCCAGCAGCTTGGCAGGGGGTATAACGGAGACCCAGTACTTC. Amino acid sequence: CASSLAGGITETQYF. This chain links TRBV5-1 with TRBJ2-5; 7 positions agree with TRBD1. Germline V gene data show CDR1 as SGHRS and CDR2 as YFSETQ. After removal of 0 bases from V and 5 bases from J, the junction contained 7 bases not matched to a gene. CDR3 length: 15 amino acids.

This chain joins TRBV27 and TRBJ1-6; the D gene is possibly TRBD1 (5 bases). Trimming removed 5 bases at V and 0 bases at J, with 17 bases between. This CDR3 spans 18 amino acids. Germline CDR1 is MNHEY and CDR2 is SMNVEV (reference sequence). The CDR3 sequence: CASSQVGARSSYNSPLHF. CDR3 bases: TGTGCCAGCAGTCAAGTTGGGGCCAGGAGCTCCTATAATTCACCCCTCCACTTT.

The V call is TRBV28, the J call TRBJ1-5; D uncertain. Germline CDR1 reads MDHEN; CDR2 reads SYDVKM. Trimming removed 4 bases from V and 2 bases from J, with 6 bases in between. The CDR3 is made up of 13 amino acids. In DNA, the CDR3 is TGTGCCAGCAGTTGGGCAGGCAATCAGCCCCAGCATTTT. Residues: CASSWAGNQPQHF.

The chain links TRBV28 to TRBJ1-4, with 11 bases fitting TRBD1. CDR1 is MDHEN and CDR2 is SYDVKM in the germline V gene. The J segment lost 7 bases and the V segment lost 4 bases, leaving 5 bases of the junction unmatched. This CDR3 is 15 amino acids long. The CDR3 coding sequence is TGTGCCAGCAGTTCCTCCGGGACAGGGGGTGAAAAACTGTTTTTT. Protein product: CASSSSGTGGEKLFF.

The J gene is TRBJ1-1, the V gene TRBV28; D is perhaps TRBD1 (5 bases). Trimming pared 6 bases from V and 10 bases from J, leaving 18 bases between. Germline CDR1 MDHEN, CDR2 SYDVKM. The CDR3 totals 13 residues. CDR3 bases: TGTGCCAGCAGCATACAGTCACCAAGGGGAGCTTTCTTT. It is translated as CASSIQSPRGAFF.

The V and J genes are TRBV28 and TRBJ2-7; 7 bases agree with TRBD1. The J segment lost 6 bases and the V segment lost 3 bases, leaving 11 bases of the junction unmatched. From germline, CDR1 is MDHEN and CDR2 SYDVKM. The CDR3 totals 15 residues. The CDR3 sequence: CASSFRGTVYVEQYF. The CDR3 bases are TGTGCCAGCAGTTTTAGGGGGACAGTGTACGTCGAGCAGTACTTC.

The CDR3 bases are TGTGCCAGCAGCTCAGAAGGACACTCACCCCTCCACTTT. Protein sequence: CASSSEGHSPLHF. J is TRBJ1-6 and V is TRBV7-2; D is perhaps TRBD1 (5 bases). Germline V gene data show CDR1 as SGHTA and CDR2 as FQGNSA. The length of the CDR3 is 13 residues. The ends were cut back, 4 bases at V and 10 bases at J, with 11 bases in the middle.

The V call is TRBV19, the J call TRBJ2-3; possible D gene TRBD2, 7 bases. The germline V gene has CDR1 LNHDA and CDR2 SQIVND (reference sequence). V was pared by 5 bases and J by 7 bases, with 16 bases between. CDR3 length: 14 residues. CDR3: CASSVEGGRNTQYF. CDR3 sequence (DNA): TGTGCCAGTAGTGTCGAGGGGGGGAGGAATACGCAGTATTTT. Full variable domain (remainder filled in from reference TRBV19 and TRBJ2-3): DGGITQSPKYLFRKEGQNVTLSCEQNLNHDAMYWYRQDPGQGLRLIYYSQIVNDFQKGDIAEGYSVSREKKESFPLTVTSAQKNPTAFYLCASSVEGGRNTQYFGPGTRLTVL.

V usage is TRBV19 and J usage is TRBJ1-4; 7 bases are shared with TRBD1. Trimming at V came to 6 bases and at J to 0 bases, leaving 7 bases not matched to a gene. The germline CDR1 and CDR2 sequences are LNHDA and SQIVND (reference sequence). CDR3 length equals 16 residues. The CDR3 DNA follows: TGTGCCAGTAGGGACAGGAATTTTGCAACTAATGAAAAACTGTTTTTT. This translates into CASRDRNFATNEKLFF. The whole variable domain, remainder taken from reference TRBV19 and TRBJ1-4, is DGGITQSPKYLFRKEGQNVTLSCEQNLNHDAMYWYRQDPGQGLRLIYYSQIVNDFQKGDIAEGYSVSREKKESFPLTVTSAQKNPTAFYLCASRDRNFATNEKLFFGSGTQLSVL.

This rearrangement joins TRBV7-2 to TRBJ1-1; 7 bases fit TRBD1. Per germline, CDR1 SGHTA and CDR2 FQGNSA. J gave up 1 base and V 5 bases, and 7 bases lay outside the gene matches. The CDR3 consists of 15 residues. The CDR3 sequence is CASSPTGVENTEAFF. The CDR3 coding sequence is TGTGCCAGCAGCCCTACAGGGGTGGAGAACACTGAAGCTTTCTTT. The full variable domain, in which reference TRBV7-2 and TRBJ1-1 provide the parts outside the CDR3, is GAGVSQSPSNKVTEKGKDVELRCDPISGHTALYWYRQSLGQGLEFLIYFQGNSAPDKSGLPSDRFSAERTGGSVSTLTIQRTQQEDSAVYLCASSPTGVENTEAFFGQGTRLTVV.

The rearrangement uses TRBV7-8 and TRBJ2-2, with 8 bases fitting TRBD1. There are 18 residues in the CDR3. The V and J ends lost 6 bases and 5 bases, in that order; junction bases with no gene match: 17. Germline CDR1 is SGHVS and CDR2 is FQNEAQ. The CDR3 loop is CASRSGRPGQVKTGELFF. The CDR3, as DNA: TGTGCCAGCAGATCCGGGCGTCCGGGACAGGTCAAAACCGGGGAGCTGTTTTTT.

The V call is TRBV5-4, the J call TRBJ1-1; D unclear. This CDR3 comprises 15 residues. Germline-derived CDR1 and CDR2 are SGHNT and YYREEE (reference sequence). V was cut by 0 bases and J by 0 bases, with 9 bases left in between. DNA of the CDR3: TGTGCCAGCAGCTTGGCGGGGATCCTGAACACTGAAGCTTTCTTT. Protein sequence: CASSLAGILNTEAFF.

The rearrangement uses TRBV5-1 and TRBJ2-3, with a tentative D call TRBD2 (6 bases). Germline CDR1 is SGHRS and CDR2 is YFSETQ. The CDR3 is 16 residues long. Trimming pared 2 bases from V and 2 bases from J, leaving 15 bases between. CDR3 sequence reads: CASSFLSGGNTDTQYF. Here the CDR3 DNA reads TGCGCCAGCAGCTTCCTTAGTGGGGGGAACACAGATACGCAGTATTTT.